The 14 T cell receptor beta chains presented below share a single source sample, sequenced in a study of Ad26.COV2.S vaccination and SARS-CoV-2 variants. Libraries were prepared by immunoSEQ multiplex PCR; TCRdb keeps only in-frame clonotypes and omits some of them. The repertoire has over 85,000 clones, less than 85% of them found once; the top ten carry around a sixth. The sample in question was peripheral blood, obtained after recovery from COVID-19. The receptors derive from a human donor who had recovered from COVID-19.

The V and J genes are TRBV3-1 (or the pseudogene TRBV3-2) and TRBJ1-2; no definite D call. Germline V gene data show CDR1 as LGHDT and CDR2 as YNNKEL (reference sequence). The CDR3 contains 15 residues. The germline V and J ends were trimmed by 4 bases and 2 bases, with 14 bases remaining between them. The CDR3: CASSPGRSQNYGYTF. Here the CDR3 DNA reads TGTGCCAGCAGCCCCGGAAGGTCACAGAACTATGGCTACACCTTC.

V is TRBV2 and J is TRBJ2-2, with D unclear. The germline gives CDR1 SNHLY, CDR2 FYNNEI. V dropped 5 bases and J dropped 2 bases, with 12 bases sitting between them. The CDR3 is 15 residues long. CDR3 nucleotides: TGTGCCAGCAGTCCTAGAGTCGTTAACACCGGGGAGCTGTTTTTT. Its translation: CASSPRVVNTGELFF.

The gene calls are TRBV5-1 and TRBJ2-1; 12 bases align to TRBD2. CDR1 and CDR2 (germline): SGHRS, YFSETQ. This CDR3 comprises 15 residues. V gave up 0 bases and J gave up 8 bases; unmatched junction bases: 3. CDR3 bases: TGCGCCAGCAGCTTGGCTAGCGGGGGGGCTGATGAGCAGTTCTTC. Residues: CASSLASGGADEQFF.

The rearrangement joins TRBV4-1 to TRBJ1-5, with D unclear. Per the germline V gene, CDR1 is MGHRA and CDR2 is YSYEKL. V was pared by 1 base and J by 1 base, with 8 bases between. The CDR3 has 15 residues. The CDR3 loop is CASSQVSGSNQPQHF. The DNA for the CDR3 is TGCGCCAGCAGCCAAGTATCAGGAAGCAATCAGCCCCAGCATTTT.

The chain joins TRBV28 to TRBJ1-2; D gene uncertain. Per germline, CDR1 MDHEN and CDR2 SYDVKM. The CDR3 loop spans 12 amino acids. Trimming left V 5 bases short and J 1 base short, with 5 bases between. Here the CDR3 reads CASSKINYGYTF. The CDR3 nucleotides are TGTGCCAGCAGTAAAATTAACTATGGCTACACCTTC.

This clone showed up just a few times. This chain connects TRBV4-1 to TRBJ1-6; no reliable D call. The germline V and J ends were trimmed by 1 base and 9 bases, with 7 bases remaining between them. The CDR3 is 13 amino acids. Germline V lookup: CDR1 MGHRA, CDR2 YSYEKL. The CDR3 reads CASSQALVSPLHF. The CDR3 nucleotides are TGCGCCAGCAGCCAAGCGTTGGTTTCACCCCTCCACTTT.

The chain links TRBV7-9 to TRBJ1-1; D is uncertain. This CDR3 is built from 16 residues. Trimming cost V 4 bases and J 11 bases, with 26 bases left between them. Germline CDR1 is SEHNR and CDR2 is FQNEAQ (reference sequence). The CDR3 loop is CASSSLPAGLGGDAFF. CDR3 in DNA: TGTGCCAGCAGCTCACTCCCCGCGGGTTTGGGTGGAGACGCTTTCTTT. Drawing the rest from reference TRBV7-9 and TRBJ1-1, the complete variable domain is DTGVSQNPRHKITKRGQNVTFRCDPISEHNRLYWYRQTLGQGPEFLTYFQNEAQLEKSRLLSDRFSAERPKGSFSTLEIQRTEQGDSAMYLCASSSLPAGLGGDAFFGQGTRLTVV.

The CDR3 DNA reads as TGTGCCAGCAGCACGGGACAGCAAGAGACCCAGTACTTC. This gives the protein CASSTGQQETQYF. The V and J genes are TRBV9 and TRBJ2-5; 7 bases fit TRBD1. Losses at the gene ends were 4 bases for V and 2 bases for J; bases not matched to a gene: 2. The CDR3 sequence is 13 residues long. Germline assignment: CDR1 SGDLS and CDR2 YYNGEE.

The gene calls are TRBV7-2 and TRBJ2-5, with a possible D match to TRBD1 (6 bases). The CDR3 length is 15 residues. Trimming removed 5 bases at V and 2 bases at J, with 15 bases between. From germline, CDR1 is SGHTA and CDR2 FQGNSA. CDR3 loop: CASSPRQVFQETQYF. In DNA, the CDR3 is TGTGCCAGCAGCCCGAGACAGGTCTTTCAAGAGACCCAGTACTTC.

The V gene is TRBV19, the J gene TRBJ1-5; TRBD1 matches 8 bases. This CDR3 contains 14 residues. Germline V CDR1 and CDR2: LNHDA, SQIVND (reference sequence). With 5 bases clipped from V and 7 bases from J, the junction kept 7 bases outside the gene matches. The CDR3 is CASSPTAGGQPQHF. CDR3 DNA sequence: TGTGCCAGTAGTCCGACCGCAGGGGGCCAGCCCCAGCATTTT.

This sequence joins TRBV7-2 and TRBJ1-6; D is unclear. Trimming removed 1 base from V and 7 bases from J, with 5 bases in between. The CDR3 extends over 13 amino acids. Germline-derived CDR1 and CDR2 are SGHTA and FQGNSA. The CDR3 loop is CASSLGGNSPLHF. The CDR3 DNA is TGTGCCAGCAGCTTAGGGGGAAATTCACCCCTCCACTTT.

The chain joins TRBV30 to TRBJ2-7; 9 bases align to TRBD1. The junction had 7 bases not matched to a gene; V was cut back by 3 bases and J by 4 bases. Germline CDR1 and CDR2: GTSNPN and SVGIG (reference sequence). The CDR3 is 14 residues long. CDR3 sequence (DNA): TGTGCCTGGAGGGAGACAGGGGGTACGTACGAGCAGTACTTC. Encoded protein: CAWRETGGTYEQYF.

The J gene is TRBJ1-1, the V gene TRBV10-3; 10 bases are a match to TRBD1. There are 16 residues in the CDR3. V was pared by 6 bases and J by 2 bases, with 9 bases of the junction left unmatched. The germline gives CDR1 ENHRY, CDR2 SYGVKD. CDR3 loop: CAIRDRQGASNTEAFF. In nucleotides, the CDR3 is TGTGCCATCAGGGATCGACAGGGGGCATCTAACACTGAAGCTTTCTTT.

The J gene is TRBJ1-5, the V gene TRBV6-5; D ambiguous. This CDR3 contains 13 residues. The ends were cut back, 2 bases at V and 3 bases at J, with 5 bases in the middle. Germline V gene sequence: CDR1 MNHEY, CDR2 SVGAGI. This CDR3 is CASSYRINQPQHF. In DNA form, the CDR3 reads TGTGCCAGCAGTTACAGGATCAATCAGCCCCAGCATTTT.